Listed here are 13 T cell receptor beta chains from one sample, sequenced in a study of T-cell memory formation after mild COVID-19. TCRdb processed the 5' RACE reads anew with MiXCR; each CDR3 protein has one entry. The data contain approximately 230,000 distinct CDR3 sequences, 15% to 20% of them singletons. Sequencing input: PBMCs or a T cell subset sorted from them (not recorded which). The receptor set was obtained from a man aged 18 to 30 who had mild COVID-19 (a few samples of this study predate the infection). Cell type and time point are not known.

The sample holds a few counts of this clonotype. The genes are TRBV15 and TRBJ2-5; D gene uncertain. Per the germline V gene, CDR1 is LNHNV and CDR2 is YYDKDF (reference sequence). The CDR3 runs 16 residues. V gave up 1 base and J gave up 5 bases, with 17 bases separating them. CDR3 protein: CATSRGGFGSLETQYF. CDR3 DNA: TGTGCCACCAGCAGAGGGGGATTTGGGTCGTTGGAGACCCAGTACTTC.

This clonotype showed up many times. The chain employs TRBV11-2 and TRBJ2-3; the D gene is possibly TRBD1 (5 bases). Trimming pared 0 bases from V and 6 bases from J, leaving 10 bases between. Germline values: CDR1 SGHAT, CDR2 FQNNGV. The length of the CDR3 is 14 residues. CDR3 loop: CASSLDRVADTQYF. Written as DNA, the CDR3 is TGTGCCAGCAGCTTAGACAGGGTGGCGGATACGCAGTATTTT.

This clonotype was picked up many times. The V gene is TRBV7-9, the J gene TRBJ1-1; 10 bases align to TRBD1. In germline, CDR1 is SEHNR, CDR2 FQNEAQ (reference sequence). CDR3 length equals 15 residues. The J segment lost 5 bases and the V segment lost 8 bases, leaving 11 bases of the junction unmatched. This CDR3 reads CASPTWGQGYTEAFF. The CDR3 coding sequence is TGTGCCAGCCCAACCTGGGGACAGGGGTATACTGAAGCTTTCTTT.

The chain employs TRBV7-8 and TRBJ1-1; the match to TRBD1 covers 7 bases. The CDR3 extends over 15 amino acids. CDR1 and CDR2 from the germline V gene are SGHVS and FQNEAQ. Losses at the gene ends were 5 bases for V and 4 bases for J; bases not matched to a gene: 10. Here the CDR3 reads CASSADRAGSTEAFF. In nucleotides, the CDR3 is TGTGCCAGCAGCGCCGACAGGGCAGGGTCCACTGAAGCTTTCTTT.

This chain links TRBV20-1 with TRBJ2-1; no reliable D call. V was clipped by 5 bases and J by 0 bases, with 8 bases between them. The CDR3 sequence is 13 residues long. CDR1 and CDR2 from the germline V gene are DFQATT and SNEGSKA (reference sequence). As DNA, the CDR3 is TGCAGTGCTGGCCCCCCCTCCTACAATGAGCAGTTCTTC. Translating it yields CSAGPPSYNEQFF.

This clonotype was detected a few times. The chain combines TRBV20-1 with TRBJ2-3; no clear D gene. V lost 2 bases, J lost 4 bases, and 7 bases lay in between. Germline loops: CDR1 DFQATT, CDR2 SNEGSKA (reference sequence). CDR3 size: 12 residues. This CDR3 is CSARLNADTQYF. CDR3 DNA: TGCAGTGCTAGACTGAACGCAGATACGCAGTATTTT.

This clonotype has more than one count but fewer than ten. The CDR3 sequence: CASSRGQGSEQFF. In DNA form, the CDR3 reads TGTGCCAGCAGCCGGGGACAGGGATCTGAGCAGTTCTTC. The J gene is TRBJ2-1, the V gene TRBV7-6, with 9 bases lining up with TRBD1. This CDR3 comprises 13 residues. CDR1 and CDR2 from the germline V gene are SGHVS and FNYEAQ. Trimming at V came to 5 bases and at J to 9 bases, leaving 5 bases not matched to a gene.

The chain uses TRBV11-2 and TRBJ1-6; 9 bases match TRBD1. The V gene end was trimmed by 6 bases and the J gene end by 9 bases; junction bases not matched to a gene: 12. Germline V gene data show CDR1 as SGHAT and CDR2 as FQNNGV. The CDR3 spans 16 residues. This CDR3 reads CASSDLNRGLFSPLHF. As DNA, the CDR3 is TGTGCCAGCAGTGATCTTAACAGGGGGCTTTTTTCACCCCTCCACTTT.

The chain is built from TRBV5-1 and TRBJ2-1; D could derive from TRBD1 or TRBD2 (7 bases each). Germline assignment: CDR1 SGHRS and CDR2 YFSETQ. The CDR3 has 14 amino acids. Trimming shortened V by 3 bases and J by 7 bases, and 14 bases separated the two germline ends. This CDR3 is CASSWGTAGNEQFF. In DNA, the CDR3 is TGCGCCAGCAGCTGGGGGACAGCGGGGAATGAGCAGTTCTTC. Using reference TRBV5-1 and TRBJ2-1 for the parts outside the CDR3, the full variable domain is KAGVTQTPRYLIKTRGQQVTLSCSPISGHRSVSWYQQTPGQGLQFLFEYFSETQRNKGNFPGRFSGRQFSNSRSEMNVSTLELGDSALYLCASSWGTAGNEQFFGPGTRLTVL.

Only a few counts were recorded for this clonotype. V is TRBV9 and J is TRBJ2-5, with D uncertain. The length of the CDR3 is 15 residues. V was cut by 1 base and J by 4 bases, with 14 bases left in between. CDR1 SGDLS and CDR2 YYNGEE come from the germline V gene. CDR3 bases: TGTGCCAGCAGCGTATCCCCGGGTCCGGGAGAGACCCAGTACTTC. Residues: CASSVSPGPGETQYF.

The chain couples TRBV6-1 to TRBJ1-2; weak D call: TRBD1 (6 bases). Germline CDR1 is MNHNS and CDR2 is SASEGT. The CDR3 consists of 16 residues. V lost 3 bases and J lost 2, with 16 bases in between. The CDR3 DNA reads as TGTGCCAGCAGTGAGGGGACAAGTAGGCTCAACTATGGCTACACCTTC. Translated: CASSEGTSRLNYGYTF.

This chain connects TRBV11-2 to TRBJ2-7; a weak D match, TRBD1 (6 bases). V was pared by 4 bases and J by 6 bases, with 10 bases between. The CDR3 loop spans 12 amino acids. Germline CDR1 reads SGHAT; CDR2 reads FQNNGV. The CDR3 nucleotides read TGTGCCAGCAGCTCCCAGGGGATCGAGCAGTACGTC. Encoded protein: CASSSQGIEQYV.

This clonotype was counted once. The CDR3 DNA sequence: TGTGCCAGCAGTTCGGGGACTAGCGGGGGGGCGAGTGGCGAGCAGTACTTC. Protein sequence: CASSSGTSGGASGEQYF. The V gene is TRBV27, the J gene TRBJ2-7; 16 nucleotides line up with TRBD2. The CDR3 has 17 amino acids. Unmatched junction bases numbered 9, after V lost 4 bases and J lost 6 bases. Per the germline V gene, CDR1 is MNHEY and CDR2 is SMNVEV (reference sequence).